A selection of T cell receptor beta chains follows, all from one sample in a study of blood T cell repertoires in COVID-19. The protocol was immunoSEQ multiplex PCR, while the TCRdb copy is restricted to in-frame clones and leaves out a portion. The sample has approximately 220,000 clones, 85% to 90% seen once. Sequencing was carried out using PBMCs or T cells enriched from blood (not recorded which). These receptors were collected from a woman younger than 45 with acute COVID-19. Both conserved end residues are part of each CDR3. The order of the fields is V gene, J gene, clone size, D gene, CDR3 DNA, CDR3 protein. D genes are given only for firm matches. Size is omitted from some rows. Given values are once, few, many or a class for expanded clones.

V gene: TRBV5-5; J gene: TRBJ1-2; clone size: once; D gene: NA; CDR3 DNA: TGTGCCAGCAGCACACAGGGTGCCTATGGCTACACCTTC; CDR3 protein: CASSTQGAYGYTF
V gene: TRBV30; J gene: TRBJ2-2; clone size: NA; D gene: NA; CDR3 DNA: TGTGCCCGACAGGATCTAACCGGGGAGCTGTTTTTT; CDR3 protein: CARQDLTGELFF
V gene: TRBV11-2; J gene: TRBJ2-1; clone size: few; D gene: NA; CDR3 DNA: TGTGCCAGCAGCTTAGATTTGCAGGGGCGCTGGGAGCAGTTCTTC; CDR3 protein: CASSLDLQGRWEQFF
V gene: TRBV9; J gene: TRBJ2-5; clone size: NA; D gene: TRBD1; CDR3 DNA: TGTGCCAGCAGCGTAGGACAGGGGGCTCAAGAGACCCAGTACTTC; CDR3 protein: CASSVGQGAQETQYF
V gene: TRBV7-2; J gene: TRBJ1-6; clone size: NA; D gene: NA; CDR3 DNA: TGTGCCAGCAGCTCAGGTCACTATAATTCACCCCTCCACTTT; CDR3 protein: CASSSGHYNSPLHF
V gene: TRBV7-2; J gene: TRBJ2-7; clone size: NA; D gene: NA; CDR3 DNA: TGTGCCAGCAGCTCACGGGTAGGCGCTCTGACCTACGAGCAGTACTTC; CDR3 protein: CASSSRVGALTYEQYF
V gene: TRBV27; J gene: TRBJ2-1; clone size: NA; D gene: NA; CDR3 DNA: TGTGCCAGCGCAACAGGGTGGGGGCAGTTCTTC; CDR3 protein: CASATGWGQFF
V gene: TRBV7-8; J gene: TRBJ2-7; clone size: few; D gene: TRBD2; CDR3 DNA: TGTGCCAGCAGCTCACCGGAGCGGGGGCTCTCCTACGAGCAGTACTTC; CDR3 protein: CASSSPERGLSYEQYF
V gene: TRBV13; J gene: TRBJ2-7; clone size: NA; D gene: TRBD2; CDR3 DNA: TGTGCCAGCAGCCCCCCGGGGGGGCGTAGGTACGAGCAGTACTTC; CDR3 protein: CASSPPGGRRYEQYF
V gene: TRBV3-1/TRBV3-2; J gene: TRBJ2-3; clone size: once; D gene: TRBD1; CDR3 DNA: TGTGCCAGCAGCCGTTCAGCAGGGGGTTTCCGCACAGATACGCAGTATTTT; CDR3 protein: CASSRSAGGFRTDTQYF
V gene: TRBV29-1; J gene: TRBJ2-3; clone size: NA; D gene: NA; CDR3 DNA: TGCAGCGTTAAGGACATCTCGGGGGACACAGATACGCAGTATTTT; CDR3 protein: CSVKDISGDTDTQYF
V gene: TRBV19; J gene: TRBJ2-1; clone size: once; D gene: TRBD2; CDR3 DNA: TGTGCCAGTAGTATAGGGGGACTAGCCGAGCAGTTCTTC; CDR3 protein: CASSIGGLAEQFF
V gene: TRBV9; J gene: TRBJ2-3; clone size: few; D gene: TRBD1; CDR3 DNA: TGTGCCAGCAGCGTAGGGGGGACAGATGGGGATACGCAGTATTTT; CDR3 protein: CASSVGGTDGDTQYF
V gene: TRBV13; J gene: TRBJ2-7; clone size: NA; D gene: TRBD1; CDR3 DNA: TGTGCCAGCAGCTTTGAACGGGACAGGGTTCCGTACGAGCAGTACTTC; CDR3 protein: CASSFERDRVPYEQYF
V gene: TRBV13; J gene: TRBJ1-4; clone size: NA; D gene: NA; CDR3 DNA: TGTGCCAGCAGCTTAGCGGGCGTGAAGGGGGAAAAACTGTTTTTT; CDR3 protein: CASSLAGVKGEKLFF